These 8 T cell receptor beta chains were sequenced from one sample in a study of T-cell memory formation after mild COVID-19 (dated by TCRdb to the early 2020s). Receptor amplification or capture employed 5' RACE. Instrument on record: Illumina NovaSeq 6000. TCRdb passed the public sequencing reads through fastp at Q25 and MiXCR, retaining productive beta sequences. Identical CDR3 protein sequences are pooled into one entry, listed with their most common genes and DNA. The sample table contains fewer than 600,000 distinct CDR3 sequences; only one count was recorded for approximately 21% of them. The biggest ten clones account for approximately 8% of the sample. The sample consisted of PBMCs or a T cell subset sorted from them (not recorded which). These receptors came from an adult woman who had mild COVID-19 (a few samples of this study predate the infection). The sample titles of this study are shuffled in the database, so cell type and time point are left out; the donor was told from shared clones.

The chain combines TRBV7-9 with TRBJ2-1; 7 bases fit TRBD1. Germline-derived CDR1 and CDR2 are SEHNR and FQNEAQ (reference sequence). With 3 bases clipped from V and 6 bases from J, the junction kept 14 bases outside the gene matches. The CDR3 loop spans 17 amino acids. The CDR3 DNA sequence: TGTGCCAGCAGCTTCTCTCCGACAGGGCGAGGGGCCAATGAGCAGTTCTTC. This gives the protein CASSFSPTGRGANEQFF.

This clonotype was counted ten times or more. This chain uses TRBV18 with TRBJ2-1; the match to TRBD1 covers 11 bases. Germline CDR1 is KGHSH and CDR2 is LQKENI. The CDR3 is made up of 16 amino acids. Trimming cost V 4 bases and J 5 bases; bases outside gene matches: 7. CDR3 nucleotide sequence: TGTGCCAGCTCACAGGACAGGGGGCGTGCGGACAATGAGCAGTTCTTC. Translated, it gives CASSQDRGRADNEQFF.

The rearrangement links TRBV24-1 to TRBJ1-5; tentative D call: TRBD1 (5 bases). Germline V lookup: CDR1 KGHDR, CDR2 SFDVKD. V was trimmed by 3 bases and J by 3 bases, leaving 14 bases between them. This CDR3 contains 16 residues. CDR3 loop: CATSDALQGNNQPQHF. CDR3 nucleotides: TGTGCCACCAGTGATGCCCTCCAGGGTAACAATCAGCCCCAGCATTTT.

The chain couples TRBV12-3 or TRBV12-4 to TRBJ2-1; 8 bases map to TRBD1. The CDR3 sequence is 14 residues long. Trimming at V came to 3 bases and at J to 9 bases, leaving 7 bases not matched to a gene. Here the CDR3 reads CASSFRRGRGEQFF. The DNA for the CDR3 is TGTGCCAGCAGTTTTCGCAGGGGGCGAGGTGAGCAGTTCTTC.

The CDR3 region has the DNA TGCGCCAGCAGCCTCGGTGGCGGGAGTGAGTGGGAGACCCAGTACTTC. Its translation: CASSLGGGSEWETQYF. V is TRBV4-3 and J is TRBJ2-5; TRBD2 matches at 7 bases. The trim removed 4 bases at V and 5 bases at J, leaving 13 bases unmatched. This CDR3 contains 16 residues. Germline V CDR1 and CDR2: LGHNA, YSLEER.

The chain links TRBV1 to TRBJ2-3. TRBV1 is a pseudogene. This CDR3 region has 14 residues. The CDR3 region has the DNA TGCACCAGCTCCCAACTTCTTGACACAGATACGCAGTATTTT. Its protein is CTSSQLLDTDTQYF.

The chain uses TRBV7-8 and TRBJ2-7, with 8 nucleotides matching TRBD1. V lost 6 bases and J lost 7; bases outside the gene matches: 11. The CDR3 sequence is 14 residues long. Germline values: CDR1 SGHVS, CDR2 FQNEAQ. The CDR3, as DNA: TGTGCCAGCAGAATAGCCCAGGGGGCGGGGGAGCAGTACTTC. It specifies CASRIAQGAGEQYF.

V usage is TRBV12-3 or TRBV12-4 and J usage is TRBJ2-7, with D hard to call. This CDR3 region has 15 residues. Trimming cost V 6 bases and J 5 bases, with 20 bases left between them. The CDR3 DNA sequence: TGTGCCAGCAGCCCCGAAACCCTAGGGTTCCACGAGCAGTACTTC. It yields the protein CASSPETLGFHEQYF.